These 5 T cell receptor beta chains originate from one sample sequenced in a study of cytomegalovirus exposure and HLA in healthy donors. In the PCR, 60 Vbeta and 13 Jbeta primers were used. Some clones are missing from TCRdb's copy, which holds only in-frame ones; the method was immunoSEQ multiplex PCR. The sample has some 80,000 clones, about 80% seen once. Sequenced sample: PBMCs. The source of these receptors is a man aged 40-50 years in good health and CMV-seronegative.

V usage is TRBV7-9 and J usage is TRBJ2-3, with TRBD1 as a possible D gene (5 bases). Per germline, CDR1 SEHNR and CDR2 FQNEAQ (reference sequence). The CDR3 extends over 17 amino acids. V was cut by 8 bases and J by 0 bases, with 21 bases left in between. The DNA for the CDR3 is TGTGCCAGCGGCCAAAATCCAGGGTATACAAGCACAGATACGCAGTATTTT. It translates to CASGQNPGYTSTDTQYF.

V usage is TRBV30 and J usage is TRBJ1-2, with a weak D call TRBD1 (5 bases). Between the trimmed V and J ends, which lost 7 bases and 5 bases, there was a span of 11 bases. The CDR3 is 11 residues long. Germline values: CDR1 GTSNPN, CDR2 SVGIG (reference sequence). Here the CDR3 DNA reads TGTGCCTCGGTGCGGGGGTATGGCTACACCTTC. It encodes CASVRGYGYTF.

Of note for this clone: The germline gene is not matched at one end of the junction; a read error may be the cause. The CDR3 DNA reads as TGTTCCAGCACCCGTGGCAGGCCAATAGGGACTGGAGACACCGGGGAGCTGTTTTTT. It codes for CSSTRGRPIGTGDTGELFF. This chain links TRBV7-9 with TRBJ2-2; a possible D gene is TRBD2 (6 bases). Germline assignment: CDR1 SEHNR and CDR2 FQNEAQ (reference sequence). CDR3 length equals 19 residues.

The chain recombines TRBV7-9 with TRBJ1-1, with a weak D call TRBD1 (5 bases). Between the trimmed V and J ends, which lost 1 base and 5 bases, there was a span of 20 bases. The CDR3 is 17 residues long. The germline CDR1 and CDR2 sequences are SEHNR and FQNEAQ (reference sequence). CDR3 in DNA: TGTGCCAGCAGCTTAGTCCCCTTAAAGGGGTTTAGGACTGAAGCTTTCTTT. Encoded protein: CASSLVPLKGFRTEAFF. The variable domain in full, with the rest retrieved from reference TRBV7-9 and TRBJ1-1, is DTGVSQNPRHKITKRGQNVTFRCDPISEHNRLYWYRQTLGQGPEFLTYFQNEAQLEKSRLLSDRFSAERPKGSFSTLEIQRTEQGDSAMYLCASSLVPLKGFRTEAFFGQGTRLTVV.

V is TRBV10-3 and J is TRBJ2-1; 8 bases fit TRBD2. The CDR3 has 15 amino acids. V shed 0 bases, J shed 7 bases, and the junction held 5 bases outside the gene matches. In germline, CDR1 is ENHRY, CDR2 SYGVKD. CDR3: CAISESPGGQNEQFF. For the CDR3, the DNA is TGTGCCATCAGTGAGTCCCCGGGGGGGCAGAATGAGCAGTTCTTC.